The T cell receptor beta chain described here comes from a study of T-cell memory formation after mild COVID-19. A few counts support this clonotype. The CDR3 contains 15 residues. CDR1 and CDR2 (germline): SNHLY, FYNNEI. V shed 6 bases and J shed 0 bases, with 14 bases lying between them. 5'RACE primed at constant segments yielded TCR alpha and TCR beta cDNA libraries bearing sample barcodes and UMIs. TCRdb redid the calling of the 5' RACE reads with MiXCR, one entry per CDR3 protein. This sample carries 400,000 to 500,000 distinct CDR3 sequences, 20% of them seen once, and the ten largest clones take about 8.8%.

Sequences were obtained from PBMCs or a T cell subset sorted from them (not recorded which). The TCR originated in an adult woman who had mild COVID-19 (a few samples of this study predate the infection). Cell type and time point are not known. The chain links TRBV2 to TRBJ1-1, with a possible D match to TRBD1 (5 bases). This CDR3 is CASRPGSGVNTEAFF. CDR3 coding DNA: TGTGCCAGCAGGCCAGGGTCTGGAGTGAACACTGAAGCTTTCTTT.